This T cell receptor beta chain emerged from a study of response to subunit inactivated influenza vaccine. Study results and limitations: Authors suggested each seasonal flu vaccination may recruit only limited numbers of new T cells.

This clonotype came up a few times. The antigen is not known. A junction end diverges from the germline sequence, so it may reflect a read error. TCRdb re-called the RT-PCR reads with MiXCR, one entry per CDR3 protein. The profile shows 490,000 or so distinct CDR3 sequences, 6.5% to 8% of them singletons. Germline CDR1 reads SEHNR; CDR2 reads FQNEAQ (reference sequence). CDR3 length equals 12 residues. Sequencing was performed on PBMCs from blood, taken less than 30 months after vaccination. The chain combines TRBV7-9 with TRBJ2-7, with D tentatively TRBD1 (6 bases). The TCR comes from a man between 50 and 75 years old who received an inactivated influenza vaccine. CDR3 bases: TGTGCCAGCAGCTTAACCGGCCAGGGGATGGGGTTC. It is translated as CASSLTGQGMGF.